These 5 T cell receptor beta chains came from one sample sequenced in a study of cytomegalovirus exposure and HLA in healthy donors. Sequencing used immunoSEQ multiplex PCR; TCRdb keeps in-frame clones, though not all of them. The profile shows around 150,000 clones, approximately 90% of them singletons. The sample taken for sequencing was PBMCs. The receptors come from a man aged 18 to 29 in good health and CMV-seronegative.

This sequence joins TRBV6-4 and TRBJ2-1, with D maybe TRBD2 (5 bases). CDR1 and CDR2 (germline): MRHNA, SNTAGT. Trimming removed 4 bases from V and 2 bases from J, with 12 bases in between. The CDR3 sequence is 15 residues long. CDR3 loop: CASSVTGRPYNEQFF. CDR3 in DNA: TGTGCCAGCAGTGTAACGGGAAGACCCTACAATGAGCAGTTCTTC.

The V gene is TRBV4-3, the J gene TRBJ1-2, with a tentative D call TRBD1 (6 bases). Trimming left V 0 bases short and J 3 bases short, with 8 bases between. Germline V gene lookup returns CDR1 LGHNA and CDR2 YSLEER. The CDR3 totals 14 residues. The CDR3 is CASSQEGGDYGYTF. The CDR3 nucleotides read TGCGCCAGCAGCCAAGAAGGGGGAGACTATGGCTACACCTTC.

The chain recombines TRBV7-7 with TRBJ2-1, with 9 bases fitting TRBD2. The trim removed 5 bases at V and 15 bases at J, leaving 8 bases unmatched. The CDR3 spans 12 residues. Germline V gives CDR1 SSHAT, CDR2 FNYEAQ (reference sequence). This CDR3 reads CASSTSGTSLFF. For the CDR3, the DNA is TGTGCCAGCAGCACATCCGGGACTAGCCTGTTCTTC.

In this sample, this clone turned up a few times. The chain carries TRBV28 and TRBJ2-3; D possibly corresponds to TRBD2 (6 bases). The CDR3 is made up of 16 amino acids. Trimming stripped 8 bases from V and 6 bases from J, with 24 bases between. CDR1 and CDR2 from the germline V gene are MDHEN and SYDVKM. Written as DNA, the CDR3 is TGTGCCAGCCGTTGGAGGACTATCGATGCCTGGGATACGCAGTATTTT. Protein sequence: CASRWRTIDAWDTQYF.

The chain uses TRBV19 and TRBJ2-1, with a tentative D call TRBD1 (6 bases). Trimming pared 5 bases from V and 9 bases from J, leaving 20 bases between. The CDR3 has 15 residues. CDR1 is LNHDA, CDR2 SQIVND, per germline (reference sequence). In DNA, the CDR3 is TGTGCCAGTAGTCAACGGGGACACTTCAGTAGTGAGCAGTTCTTC. Translation: CASSQRGHFSSEQFF. Together with reference TRBV19 and TRBJ2-1, the CDR3 gives the full variable domain: DGGITQSPKYLFRKEGQNVTLSCEQNLNHDAMYWYRQDPGQGLRLIYYSQIVNDFQKGDIAEGYSVSREKKESFPLTVTSAQKNPTAFYLCASSQRGHFSSEQFFGPGTRLTVL.